Listed here are 25 T cell receptor beta chains from one sample, sequenced in a study of blood T cell repertoires in COVID-19. Clones were read by immunoSEQ multiplex PCR, and TCRdb kept only the in-frame ones, dropping some. The repertoire has 250,000 to 350,000 clones, over 75% of them found once; the top ten carry 0.8% to 1%. Specimen: PBMCs or T cells enriched from blood (not recorded which). Receptors originate from a woman aged 25 to 39 who had recovered from COVID-19.

The V and J genes are TRBV10-3 and TRBJ2-1; maybe TRBD2 (6 bases). Per germline, CDR1 ENHRY and CDR2 SYGVKD. This CDR3 region has 15 residues. Trimming pared 3 bases from V and 8 bases from J, leaving 17 bases between. Here the CDR3 DNA reads TGTGCCATCAGTGAATTAGCGGTCATCGACCATGAGCAGTTCTTC. Residues: CAISELAVIDHEQFF.

CDR3 loop: CASSRVGDGYTF. As DNA, the CDR3 is TGTGCCAGCAGCAGGGTCGGTGATGGCTACACCTTC. The V gene is TRBV28, the J gene TRBJ1-2; TRBD1 might be the D (5 bases). V lost 6 bases and J lost 6, with 11 bases in between. Germline lookup yields CDR1 MDHEN and CDR2 SYDVKM. This CDR3 contains 12 residues.

The chain recombines TRBV4-3 with TRBJ1-5, with 8 bases aligning to TRBD1. The J segment lost 7 bases and the V segment lost 1 base, leaving 3 bases of the junction unmatched. The CDR3 extends over 14 amino acids. CDR1 is LGHNA and CDR2 is YSLEER in the germline V gene. CDR3 in DNA: TGCGCCAGCAGCCAAGTCCCAGGGGGCCAGCCCCAGCATTTT. Its protein is CASSQVPGGQPQHF.

V is TRBV10-3 and J is TRBJ1-2; D may be TRBD1 (5 bases). CDR1 and CDR2 (germline): ENHRY, SYGVKD. V dropped 3 bases and J dropped 3 bases, with 11 bases sitting between them. The CDR3 loop spans 14 amino acids. CDR3 nucleotide sequence: TGTGCCATCAGTGACCGAGCGGGGGACTATGGCTACACCTTC. Protein: CAISDRAGDYGYTF.

The V call is TRBV21-1, the J call TRBJ1-1. TRBV21-1 is annotated as a pseudogene. The CDR3 covers 12 residues. As DNA, the CDR3 is TGTGCCAGCAGCCCTCCCTCCACTGAAGCTTTCTTT. This encodes CASSPPSTEAFF.

The rearrangement links TRBV27 to TRBJ1-1; D possibly corresponds to TRBD1 (6 bases). The germline V gene encodes CDR1 MNHEY and CDR2 SMNVEV (reference sequence). This CDR3 region has 13 residues. Trimming took off 8 bases at V and 2 bases at J, with 12 bases between the two ends. In DNA, the CDR3 is TGTGCCAGCTGGGGGCAGCGAAACACTGAAGCTTTCTTT. This gives the protein CASWGQRNTEAFF.

The chain is built from TRBV30 and TRBJ1-2; perhaps TRBD1 as D (6 bases). V lost 2 bases and J lost 8, with 27 bases in between. The CDR3 loop spans 17 amino acids. Germline lookup yields CDR1 GTSNPN and CDR2 SVGIG (reference sequence). The CDR3 DNA sequence: TGTGCCTGGAGTCCTGCCATACATAAACAGGGTAGGAGCGGCTACACCTTC. Its translation is CAWSPAIHKQGRSGYTF.

The rearrangement links TRBV11-2 to TRBJ1-5; D is possibly TRBD1 (5 bases). The CDR3 loop spans 21 amino acids. V was pared by 6 bases and J by 1 base, with 31 bases between. Germline values: CDR1 SGHAT, CDR2 FQNNGV. The CDR3 region is CASSWGRGGAETRLSNQPQHF. CDR3 nucleotides: TGTGCCAGCAGTTGGGGGAGGGGAGGGGCGGAGACGAGGTTGAGCAATCAGCCCCAGCATTTT.

The CDR3 loop reads CASSFNRVQGGYTF. The CDR3 DNA follows: TGTGCCAGCAGCTTTAACAGGGTCCAGGGGGGCTACACCTTC. The genes are TRBV7-2 and TRBJ1-2, with a possible D match to TRBD1 (6 bases). Germline loops: CDR1 SGHTA, CDR2 FQGNSA. The CDR3 is made up of 14 amino acids. The germline V and J ends were trimmed by 3 bases and 8 bases, with 16 bases remaining between them.

The rearrangement joins TRBV11-2 to TRBJ2-3; no definite D call. The germline CDR1 and CDR2 sequences are SGHAT and FQNNGV. The germline V and J ends were trimmed by 3 bases and 2 bases, with 9 bases remaining between them. The CDR3 sequence is 14 residues long. CDR3 amino acids: CASSLSSSTDTQYF. The CDR3 DNA reads TGTGCCAGCAGCTTGTCTAGTTCCACAGATACGCAGTATTTT.

The CDR3 DNA reads as TGCGCCAGCAGCCTGACCCAGGGCAATGAGCAGTTCTTC. Translating gives CASSLTQGNEQFF. The rearrangement uses TRBV5-1 and TRBJ2-1; possible D gene TRBD1, 5 bases. V was shortened by 4 bases and J by 6 bases, with 11 bases between the two germline ends. In germline, CDR1 is SGHRS, CDR2 YFSETQ. CDR3 length equals 13 residues.

This chain connects TRBV11-2 to TRBJ2-1; D gene ambiguous. V was pared by 3 bases and J by 5 bases, with 14 bases between. CDR1 and CDR2 from the germline V gene are SGHAT and FQNNGV. The CDR3 runs 15 residues. CDR3 sequence (DNA): TGTGCCAGCAGCTTTTGGCCTCAGTCCAACAATGAGCAGTTCTTC. Translation gives CASSFWPQSNNEQFF. Full variable domain (outside the CDR3, taken from reference TRBV11-2 and TRBJ2-1): EAGVAQSPRYKIIEKRQSVAFWCNPISGHATLYWYQQILGQGPKLLIQFQNNGVVDDSQLPKDRFSAERLKGVDSTLKIQPAKLEDSAVYLCASSFWPQSNNEQFFGPGTRLTVL.

This chain links TRBV5-1 with TRBJ2-3, with a tentative D call TRBD1 (7 bases). V was cut by 4 bases and J by 4 bases, with 16 bases left in between. The CDR3 is 15 amino acids. The germline gives CDR1 SGHRS, CDR2 YFSETQ. DNA for the CDR3: TGCGCCAGCAGCGCGGGACAGATTTTCGCAGATACGCAGTATTTT. Protein product: CASSAGQIFADTQYF.

This clone was seen just once. J is TRBJ1-6 and V is TRBV2, with 7 bases that match TRBD1. The germline gives CDR1 SNHLY, CDR2 FYNNEI. The V gene end was trimmed by 10 bases and the J gene end by 16 bases; junction bases not matched to a gene: 7. This CDR3 is built from 10 residues. CDR3 residues: CAILDRVLHF. For the CDR3, the DNA is TGTGCCATCTTAGACAGGGTTCTCCACTTT.

The J gene is TRBJ2-3, the V gene TRBV4-3; TRBD1 aligns across 9 bases. Germline lookup yields CDR1 LGHNA and CDR2 YSLEER. V trimming: 3 bases; J trimming: 3 bases; junction bases outside the gene matches: 7. CDR3 length: 16 residues. CDR3 coding DNA: TGCGCCAGCAGCCATGTGCGGACAGGGGTAACAGATACGCAGTATTTT. This sequence encodes CASSHVRTGVTDTQYF.

This sequence joins TRBV2 and TRBJ2-3; D is possibly TRBD1 (6 bases). Trimming removed 2 bases at V and 6 bases at J, with 15 bases between. There are 15 residues in the CDR3. The germline V gene has CDR1 SNHLY and CDR2 FYNNEI. CDR3 protein: CASSETGSGGDTQYF. DNA for the CDR3: TGTGCCAGCAGTGAAACAGGGTCGGGTGGGGATACGCAGTATTTT.

V usage is TRBV7-3 and J usage is TRBJ2-1; D may be TRBD1 (5 bases). Germline V gene lookup returns CDR1 SGHTA and CDR2 FQGTGA. Trimming shortened V by 0 bases and J by 10 bases, and 13 bases separated the two germline ends. This CDR3 spans 14 amino acids. The chain's CDR3 is CASSLTGPSQEQFF. In DNA, the CDR3 is TGTGCCAGCAGCTTAACGGGGCCCTCTCAGGAGCAGTTCTTC. Together with reference TRBV7-3 and TRBJ2-1, the CDR3 gives the full variable domain: GAGVSQTPSNKVTEKGKYVELRCDPISGHTALYWYRQSLGQGPEFLIYFQGTGAADDSGLPNDRFFAVRPEGSVSTLKIQRTERGDSAVYLCASSLTGPSQEQFFGPGTRLTVL.

This clone was seen only once. The chain carries TRBV2 and TRBJ1-4; no firm D call. The germline gives CDR1 SNHLY, CDR2 FYNNEI. V lost 4 bases to trimming and J lost 7 bases, with 13 bases between them. The CDR3 is 14 amino acids. The CDR3 is CASSVSGRVEKLFF. As DNA, the CDR3 is TGTGCCAGCAGTGTTTCGGGGAGGGTTGAAAAACTGTTTTTT.

The gene calls are TRBV25-1 and TRBJ2-2, with D possibly being TRBD2 (5 bases). Deletions cut 4 bases from V and 4 bases from J, with 7 bases between. The CDR3 consists of 13 residues. Germline V gene lookup returns CDR1 MGHDK and CDR2 SYGVNS. CDR3 nucleotides: TGTGCCAGCAGTGGGGAGCTCACCGGGGAGCTGTTTTTT. Translation gives CASSGELTGELFF.

V is TRBV7-8 and J is TRBJ1-4; the D gene is possibly TRBD1 (5 bases). Trimming shortened V by 7 bases and J by 5 bases, and 11 bases separated the two germline ends. There are 13 residues in the CDR3. Germline assignment: CDR1 SGHVS and CDR2 FQNEAQ. The CDR3 sequence is CASIAHRNEKLFF. The CDR3, as DNA: TGTGCCAGCATCGCTCACAGGAATGAAAAACTGTTTTTT.

V and J are TRBV28 and TRBJ2-4, with 8 bases fitting TRBD1. Germline CDR1 is MDHEN and CDR2 is SYDVKM. J gave up 8 bases and V 4 bases, and 10 bases lay outside the gene matches. This CDR3 has 15 amino acids. CDR3 coding DNA: TGTGCCAGCAGTTCGGGCGCAGGGGGCGAGGACATTCAGTACTTC. Translating gives CASSSGAGGEDIQYF.

The chain couples TRBV10-3 to TRBJ2-2, with TRBD2 identical over 7 bases. Unmatched junction bases numbered 5, after V lost 10 bases and J lost 0 bases. The CDR3 contains 14 residues. Germline V lookup: CDR1 ENHRY, CDR2 SYGVKD. This CDR3 reads CASGGTSNTGELFF. The CDR3 DNA follows: TGTGCCAGCGGGGGAACCTCGAACACCGGGGAGCTGTTTTTT.

V gene TRBV7-2 combines with J gene TRBJ2-1; D may be TRBD2 (6 bases). The CDR3 has 14 residues. V lost 1 base, J lost 12 bases, and 16 bases lay in between. CDR1 and CDR2 (germline): SGHTA, FQGNSA. CDR3 residues: CASSLGRRGIGQFF. The CDR3 nucleotides read TGTGCCAGCAGCTTAGGGCGACGGGGGATCGGGCAGTTCTTC.

CDR3 residues: CASSLTGSSTPEKLFF. CDR3 nucleotide sequence: TGCGCCAGCAGCTTAACAGGTTCTTCAACCCCCGAAAAACTGTTTTTT. This rearrangement joins TRBV5-1 to TRBJ1-4; tentative D call: TRBD1 (5 bases). The V end was cut by 2 bases, the J end by 8 bases, with 19 bases between. The CDR3 sequence is 16 residues long. Germline lookup yields CDR1 SGHRS and CDR2 YFSETQ.

The chain carries TRBV2 and TRBJ2-1; 7 positions match TRBD2. Germline CDR1 reads SNHLY; CDR2 reads FYNNEI. The CDR3 is made up of 13 amino acids. V gave up 6 bases and J gave up 8 bases; unmatched junction bases: 7. CDR3 DNA: TGTGCCAGCAGCCCTGGACTAGTTTATGAGCAGTTCTTC. It translates to CASSPGLVYEQFF.